The sequence of this TCR beta chain was determined in a study of cytomegalovirus exposure and HLA in healthy donors. The study ran its PCR with 60 Vbeta and 13 Jbeta primers. Measured with immunoSEQ multiplex PCR; TCRdb has only the in-frame clones, and not every one. The sample has 120,000 or so clones, 83% seen once. V was pared by 1 base and J by 7 bases, with 11 bases between. The CDR3 runs 13 residues. In germline, CDR1 is SGHAT, CDR2 FQNNGV. The sequenced material came from PBMCs. The gene calls are TRBV11-2 and TRBJ2-7; weak D call: TRBD2 (6 bases). This TCR was recovered from a man younger than 35 in good health and CMV-seropositive. The CDR3 sequence is CASSLVGAGEQYF. The DNA for the CDR3 is TGTGCCAGCAGCTTAGTGGGTGCGGGAGAGCAGTACTTC.